These 32 T cell receptor gamma chains originate from one sample sequenced in a study of γδ T cells in repeated Plasmodium falciparum infection. Vgamma9/Vdelta2+ and Vdelta2-negative gammadelta T cells were flow-sorted from PBMC for bulk sequencing. TCRdb re-called the multiplex PCR reads through CATT. The sample lists roughly 15,000 gamma-chain clones, 1.5% to 2% occurring once. The sample was gamma-delta T cells from blood. These TCRs come from a pool of human donors (malaria-infected and uninfected, not separated).

This clone showed up many times. The protein in TCRdb stems from a much larger clone and differs at residue 7 from this DNA's translation, likely a read error; here the protein is translated from the DNA. The chain uses TRGV9 and TRGJ1 or TRGJ2. This CDR3 has 13 residues. In germline, CDR1 is GITISATS, CDR2 ISYDGTV (reference sequence). V was clipped by 3 bases and J by 2 bases; unmatched bases: 4. The CDR3 DNA reads TGTGCCTTGTGGGAGACCGATTATTATAAGAAACTCTTT. It yields the protein CALWETDYYKKLF.

This clone was detected a few times. Given a far larger clone just one base away, this is likely a sequencing read error. The sample holds other DNA sequences that translate to the same CDR3. There is no J gene call, but TRGV2 is given as the V gene. Germline CDR1 reads EGSNGY; CDR2 reads YDSYNSKV. The CDR3 runs 13 residues. Here the CDR3 DNA reads TGTGCCACCTGGGACGCTCGGGGTTATAAGAAGCTCTTT. Its protein is CATWDARGYKKLF.

As to this clone: TCRdb's protein for this DNA is that of a much larger clone and differs from the translation at residue 10, likely a read error; the protein shown is the DNA translation. The rearrangement links TRGV9 to TRGJP. The J gene was not available in TCRdb and was assigned here by matching the DNA to germline segments. The germline gives CDR1 GITISATS, CDR2 ISYDGTV (reference sequence). V shed 3 bases and J 9 bases; nucleotides not matched to a gene: 14. This CDR3 has 18 residues. CDR3: CALWEPRHGGLGKKIKVF. As DNA, the CDR3 is TGTGCCTTGTGGGAGCCCCGCCATGGAGGGTTGGGCAAAAAAATCAAGGTATTT.

This clone showed up just a few times. This sequence is one base from a far larger clone and is likely a read error. Other DNA sequences in this sample translate to the same CDR3. This CDR3 reads CALWAPSPNYYKKLF. The CDR3 DNA reads TGTGCCTTGTGGGCCCCCTCTCCGAATTATTATAAGAAACTTTTT. TRGV9 is the V gene, and the J gene was not called. Germline CDR1 is GITISATS and CDR2 is ISYDGTV (reference sequence). The CDR3 spans 15 residues.

This clone was recorded at least ten times. TCRdb lists the protein of a much larger clone for this DNA, which differs at residue 5, so this is likely a read error; the protein given here is translated from the DNA itself. This rearrangement joins TRGV9 to TRGJ1 or TRGJ2. Germline matching of the DNA provided the J gene here, since TCRdb leaves it blank. In germline, CDR1 is GITISATS, CDR2 ISYDGTV (reference sequence). The CDR3 is made up of 13 amino acids. V was clipped by 5 bases and J by 6 bases; unmatched bases: 10. As DNA, the CDR3 is TGTGCCTTGTGGGGTCTGTGGGGTTATAAGAAACTCTTT. It codes for CALWGLWGYKKLF.

This clone was seen at least ten times. Since a far larger clone is one base different, this is likely a read error. Other DNA sequences in the same sample also yield this CDR3. V and J are TRGV9 and TRGJP. The J gene, missing from TCRdb, was assigned here through DNA to germline matching. This CDR3 is built from 16 residues. CDR1 GITISATS and CDR2 ISYDGTV come from the germline V gene (reference sequence). CDR3 region: CALWEVTELGKKIKVF. CDR3 in DNA: TGTGCCTTGTGGGAGGTTACGGAGTTGGGCAAAAAGATCAAGGTATTT.

This clone showed up just a few times. This likely stems from a read error, as it lies one base from a far larger clone. Within the sample, other DNA sequences also encode this same CDR3. The J gene is TRGJ1 or TRGJ2, the V gene TRGV4. TCRdb is silent on the J gene; assignment here came from matching the DNA to germline. The CDR3 totals 16 residues. Germline CDR1 is EGSTGY and CDR2 is YDSYTSSV. Trimming at V came to 0 bases and at J to 3 bases, leaving 11 bases not matched to a gene. Here the CDR3 DNA reads TGTGCCACCTGGGATGGGTACCCTCCGGTTTATTATAAGAAACTCTTT. As protein: CATWDGYPPVYYKKLF.

This clone was seen at least ten times. The TCRdb protein comes from a much larger clone and disagrees with this DNA's translation at residue 3, likely due to a read error; the protein given here is derived from the DNA. The chain joins TRGV4 to TRGJ1 or TRGJ2. Because TCRdb records no J gene, it was assigned here through a match of the DNA to germline. Germline V gene lookup returns CDR1 EGSTGY and CDR2 YDSYTSSV. The CDR3 has 13 amino acids. DNA for the CDR3: TGTGCCGCCTGGGCCAGAGGTTATTATAAGAAACTCTTT. Its translation is CAAWARGYYKKLF.

Turning to this clone: The amino acid sequence in TCRdb belongs to a much larger clone and departs from this DNA's translation at residue 3, likely a sequencing read error; the sequence shown is translated from the DNA. The chain is built from TRGV2 and TRGJ1 or TRGJ2. This CDR3 has 13 amino acids. Per the germline V gene, CDR1 is EGSNGY and CDR2 is YDSYNSKV. CDR3 protein: CAAWDGVHYKKLF. The CDR3 DNA reads TGTGCCGCCTGGGACGGGGTCCATTATAAGAAACTCTTT.

The sample holds a few counts of this clone. A read error likely explains why the TCRdb protein, taken from a much larger clone, differs from this DNA's translation at residue 4; the protein shown is translated from the DNA. The J gene is TRGJ1 or TRGJ2, the V gene TRGV9. The J gene is absent in TCRdb and was assigned here via DNA matching to germline. This CDR3 is 11 amino acids long. The J segment lost 6 bases and the V segment lost 9 bases, leaving 8 bases of the junction unmatched. Germline CDR1 GITISATS, CDR2 ISYDGTV (reference sequence). In DNA form, the CDR3 reads TGTGCCTTGCGTATAGGTTATAAGAAACTCTTT. Translation: CALRIGYKKLF.

To note about this clone: TCRdb's entry gives the protein of a much larger clone, which mismatches this DNA's translation at residue 15, likely from a read error; the protein reported here is translated from the DNA. The J gene has no call, while the V gene is TRGV9. CDR1 and CDR2 (germline): GITISATS, ISYDGTV (reference sequence). The CDR3 is made up of 17 amino acids. The CDR3 is CALWEVILELGKKIEVF. The CDR3 coding sequence is TGTGCCTTGTGGGAGGTGATTCTAGAGTTGGGCAAAAAAATCGAGGTATTT.

A word on this clone: Translating this DNA gives a protein that differs at residue 3 from the TCRdb one, which belongs to a much larger clone; a read error is likely, and the protein shown is this translation. The V call is TRGV3, the J call TRGJP2. CDR1 and CDR2 (germline): VTNTFY, YDVSTARD (reference sequence). The CDR3 length is 18 residues. The CDR3 loop is CAPWDRPLGPWSDWIKTF. CDR3 DNA: TGTGCCCCCTGGGACAGGCCATTAGGCCCCTGGAGTGATTGGATCAAGACGTTT.

Note on this clone: This likely reflects a read error, since a far larger clone is one base away. The sample has other DNA sequences that encode this CDR3 too. This CDR3 reads CALWEVGGELGKKIKVF. The CDR3, as DNA: TGTGCCTTGTGGGAGGTTGGTGGAGAGTTGGGTAAAAAAATCAAGGTATTT. The chain is built from TRGV9 and TRGJP. Germline matching of the DNA provided the J gene here, since TCRdb leaves it blank. CDR1 is GITISATS and CDR2 is ISYDGTV in the germline V gene (reference sequence). The CDR3 extends over 17 amino acids.

Details on this clone: The protein TCRdb lists belongs to a much larger clone and differs from this DNA's translation at residue 13, which points to a read error; the protein shown is made from the DNA. The V gene corresponds to TRGV9; no J gene was called. Germline V CDR1 and CDR2: GITISATS, ISYDGTV (reference sequence). The CDR3 extends over 15 amino acids. DNA for the CDR3: TGTGCCTTGTGGGATAGACCGCAGGATTATTATAAGGAACTCTTT. This translates into CALWDRPQDYYKELF.

This clone has a handful of counts. TCRdb's protein for this DNA is that of a much larger clone and differs from the translation at residue 3, likely a read error; the protein shown is the DNA translation. The gene calls are TRGV9 and TRGJ1 or TRGJ2. The J gene, not given by TCRdb, was assigned here from a germline match of the nucleotide sequence. The CDR3 is 12 residues long. The germline V gene has CDR1 GITISATS and CDR2 ISYDGTV (reference sequence). The CDR3 loop reads CAMWEVPYKKLF. The CDR3 DNA reads TGTGCCATGTGGGAGGTCCCTTATAAGAAACTCTTT.

This clone came up a few times. A far larger clone is one base from this, pointing to a likely read error. This CDR3 is also generated by other DNA sequences in the sample. The V gene is TRGV3, the J gene TRGJ1 or TRGJ2. TCRdb does not report a J gene; here it was assigned by matching the DNA to germline references. Looked up from germline, CDR1 is VTNTFY and CDR2 is YDVSTARD (reference sequence). Germline trimming cut 0 bases from V and 3 bases from J; bases unmatched to any gene: 14. The CDR3 extends over 17 amino acids. CDR3 sequence reads: CATWDRRGLLGYYKKLF. The CDR3 nucleotides read TGTGCCACCTGGGACAGGCGAGGGCTGTTGGGTTATTATAAGAAACTCTTT.

This clone was seen at least ten times. TCRdb's protein, taken from a much larger clone, differs from this DNA's translation at residue 4, likely owing to a read error; the protein displayed comes from the DNA. J is TRGJ1 or TRGJ2 and V is TRGV9. The germline V gene has CDR1 GITISATS and CDR2 ISYDGTV (reference sequence). The J segment lost 6 bases and the V segment lost 9 bases, leaving 8 bases of the junction unmatched. There are 11 residues in the CDR3. In DNA form, the CDR3 reads TGTGCCTTGCGGGTATCTTATAAGAAACTCTTT. This sequence encodes CALRVSYKKLF.

In its sample, this clone was seen many times. It differs at one base from a far larger clone, so likely a read error. Within the sample, other DNA sequences also encode this same CDR3. The chain combines TRGV9 with TRGJ1 or TRGJ2. Here the J gene came from matching the DNA to germline, since TCRdb omits it. There are 15 residues in the CDR3. J was trimmed by 0 bases and V by 1 base; bases with no gene match: 6. Germline V gene data show CDR1 as GITISATS and CDR2 as ISYDGTV (reference sequence). In DNA form, the CDR3 reads TGTGCCTTGTGGGAGGTTCCTCGGAATTATTATAAGAAACTCTTT. This sequence encodes CALWEVPRNYYKKLF.

Worth noting for this clone: TCRdb assigns this DNA the protein of a much larger clone, which departs from its translation at residue 11; this likely reflects a read error, and the protein shown comes from translating the DNA. CDR3 bases: TGTGCCTTGTGGGAGCTACATCAAGAGTTGGACAAAAAAATCAAGGTATTT. Protein product: CALWELHQELDKKIKVF. This sequence joins TRGV9 and TRGJP. TCRdb is silent on the J gene; assignment here came from matching the DNA to germline. CDR1 is GITISATS and CDR2 is ISYDGTV in the germline V gene (reference sequence). This CDR3 has 17 amino acids.

This clone was counted many times. The translation of this DNA and the TCRdb protein of a much larger clone differ at residue 13, probably owing to a read error; the protein shown here is translated from the DNA. The J gene is TRGJP, the V gene TRGV9. Germline CDR1 and CDR2: GITISATS and ISYDGTV (reference sequence). CDR3 length: 16 residues. The CDR3, as DNA: TGTGCCTTGTGGGAGGTCGATGGGTTGGGCAAAAAAGTCAAGGTATTT. As protein: CALWEVDGLGKKVKVF.

This clone was picked up a small number of times. The protein recorded in TCRdb matches a much larger clone and deviates from this DNA's translation at residue 8, suggesting a read error; the protein here is obtained by translating the DNA. Other nucleotide sequences from this sample produce the same CDR3. This rearrangement joins TRGV9 to TRGJ1 or TRGJ2. Since TCRdb gives no J gene, matching the DNA to germline was used here to assign it. This CDR3 has 12 residues. Germline loops: CDR1 GITISATS, CDR2 ISYDGTV (reference sequence). Trimming cost V 1 base and J 10 bases; bases outside gene matches: 7. CDR3 sequence: CALWEVREKKLF. As DNA, the CDR3 is TGTGCCTTGTGGGAGGTTAGGGAGAAGAAACTCTTT.

This clone was recorded many times. This is likely an artifact of a read error, given a far larger clone one base away. The chain links TRGV4 to TRGJ1 or TRGJ2. Germline loops: CDR1 EGSTGY, CDR2 YDSYTSSV. CDR3 length equals 12 residues. DNA of the CDR3: TGTGCCACCTGGGATGTTAACTATAAGAAGCTCTTT. Translation: CATWDVNYKKLF.

In this sample, this clone turned up many times. One base separates it from a far larger clone, so it is likely a read error. V gene TRGV9 combines with J gene TRGJ1 or TRGJ2. V trimming: 5 bases; J trimming: 9 bases; junction bases outside the gene matches: 7. Germline V lookup: CDR1 GITISATS, CDR2 ISYDGTV (reference sequence). This CDR3 region has 11 residues. This CDR3 is CALWGGSKKLF. The DNA of the CDR3 is TGTGCCTTGTGGGGGGGGAGTAAGAAACTCTTT.

In this sample, this clone is medium-sized. V gene TRGV4 combines with J gene TRGJ1 or TRGJ2. CDR3 size: 13 residues. The germline V gene encodes CDR1 EGSTGY and CDR2 YDSYTSSV. V was clipped by 0 bases and J by 12 bases; unmatched bases: 11. As DNA, the CDR3 is TGTGCCACCTGGGATGGGCCTTCGTGGCCGAAACTCTTT. Protein product: CATWDGPSWPKLF.

This clone was detected ten times or more. TCRdb shows a much larger clone's protein in place of this DNA's translation, and the two differ at residue 6, likely through a read error; the protein shown is translated from the DNA. The J gene is TRGJ1 or TRGJ2, the V gene TRGV9. V dropped 2 bases and J dropped 4; count of bases not matched to a gene: 8. CDR1 is GITISATS and CDR2 is ISYDGTV in the germline V gene (reference sequence). The CDR3 sequence is 14 residues long. CDR3: CALWEAFKYYKKLF. The CDR3 nucleotides read TGTGCCTTGTGGGAGGCATTCAAATATTATAAGAAACTCTTT.

On this clone itself: A read error likely explains why the TCRdb protein, taken from a much larger clone, differs from this DNA's translation at residue 4; the protein shown is translated from the DNA. This rearrangement joins TRGV9 to TRGJ1 or TRGJ2. TCRdb is silent on the J gene; assignment here came from matching the DNA to germline. Germline assignment: CDR1 GITISATS and CDR2 ISYDGTV (reference sequence). The CDR3 is 17 residues long. CDR3 sequence (DNA): TGTGCCTTGCGGGAGGTCCCTCCATCAGAAAATTATTATAAGAAACTCTTT. Translating gives CALREVPPSENYYKKLF.

Regarding this clone: A far larger clone is a single base away, which makes a read error likely. This CDR3 is also generated by other DNA sequences in the sample. The chain joins TRGV9 to TRGJ1 or TRGJ2. Matching the DNA to germline supplied the J gene, which TCRdb does not give. Germline-derived CDR1 and CDR2 are GITISATS and ISYDGTV (reference sequence). The CDR3 covers 13 residues. With 7 bases clipped from V and 4 bases from J, the junction kept 10 bases outside the gene matches. In DNA form, the CDR3 reads TGTGCCTTGTGCCCTAGACCGTATTATAAGAAACTCTTT. The encoded protein is CALCPRPYYKKLF.

On this clone: TCRdb's protein, taken from a much larger clone, differs from this DNA's translation at residue 18, likely owing to a read error; the protein displayed comes from the DNA. The chain carries TRGV9 and TRGJP1. The J gene is absent in TCRdb and was assigned here via DNA matching to germline. The CDR3 is 19 amino acids. In germline, CDR1 is GITISATS, CDR2 ISYDGTV (reference sequence). Unmatched junction bases numbered 28, after V lost 0 bases and J lost 15 bases. In nucleotides, the CDR3 is TGTGCCTTGTGGGAGGTGCATCGCCCTCAAGAGTTGGGCAAAAAAATCAAGATATTT. This codes for CALWEVHRPQELGKKIKIF.

In its sample, this clone ranks as medium-sized. The chain employs TRGV4 and TRGJ1 or TRGJ2. The J segment lost 3 bases and the V segment lost 0 bases, leaving 5 bases of the junction unmatched. The CDR3 is 14 amino acids. Per germline, CDR1 EGSTGY and CDR2 YDSYTSSV. The CDR3 DNA reads as TGTGCCACCTGGGATGGGCGGTCTTATTATAAGAAACTCTTT. Amino acids: CATWDGRSYYKKLF.

This clone was seen a handful of times. A read error likely explains why the TCRdb protein, taken from a much larger clone, differs from this DNA's translation at residue 12; the protein shown is translated from the DNA. V and J are TRGV3 and TRGJP. TCRdb leaves out the J gene; it was filled in here by matching the DNA to germline. This CDR3 has 18 amino acids. CDR1 is VTNTFY and CDR2 is YDVSTARD in the germline V gene (reference sequence). CDR3 DNA sequence: TGTGCCACCTGGGACGTGTCAACGCAAGAGTTGAGCAAAAAAATCAAGGTATTT. This gives the protein CATWDVSTQELSKKIKVF.

This clone was seen only a few times. A far larger clone lies a single base away; this is likely a read error. The sample has other DNA sequences that encode this CDR3 too. The chain joins TRGV9 to TRGJP. Germline CDR1 reads GITISATS; CDR2 reads ISYDGTV (reference sequence). CDR3 length: 17 amino acids. The DNA for the CDR3 is TGTGCCTTGTGGGAGGTGCTTGAAGAGCTGGGCAAAAAAATCAAGGTATTT. This sequence encodes CALWEVLEELGKKIKVF.

Points on this clone: This likely stems from a read error, as it lies one base from a far larger clone. The DNA is omitted, as the CDR3 cannot be located on it reliably, and the CDR3 follows TCRdb's listing. This CDR3 reads CATWDGPIGIRNSLAVEQHWLSQVSIGRIQHF. The V gene was identified as TRGV2, while no J gene was called. The CDR3 is 32 amino acids long, termini counted. Germline CDR1 is EGSNGY and CDR2 is YDSYNSKV.